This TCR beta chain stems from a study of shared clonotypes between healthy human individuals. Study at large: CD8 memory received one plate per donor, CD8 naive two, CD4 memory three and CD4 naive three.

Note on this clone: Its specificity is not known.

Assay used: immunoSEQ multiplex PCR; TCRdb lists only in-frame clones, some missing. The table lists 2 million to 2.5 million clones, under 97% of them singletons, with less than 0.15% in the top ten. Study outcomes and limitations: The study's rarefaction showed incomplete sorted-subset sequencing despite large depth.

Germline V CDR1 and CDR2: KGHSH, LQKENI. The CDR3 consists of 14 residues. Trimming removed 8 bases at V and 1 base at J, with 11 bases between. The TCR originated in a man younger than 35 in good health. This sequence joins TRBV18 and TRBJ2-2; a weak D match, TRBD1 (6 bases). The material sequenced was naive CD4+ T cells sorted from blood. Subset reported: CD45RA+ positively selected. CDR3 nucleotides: TGTGCCAGCGACAAGACAGGGAACACCGGGGAGCTGTTTTTT. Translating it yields CASDKTGNTGELFF.